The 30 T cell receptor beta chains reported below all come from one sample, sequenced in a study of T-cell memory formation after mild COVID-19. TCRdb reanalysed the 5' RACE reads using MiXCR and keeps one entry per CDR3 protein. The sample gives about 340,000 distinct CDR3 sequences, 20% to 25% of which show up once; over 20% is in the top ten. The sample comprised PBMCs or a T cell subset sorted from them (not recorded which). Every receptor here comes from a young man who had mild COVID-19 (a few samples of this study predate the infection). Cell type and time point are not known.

The CDR3 here is CASSLSLDRGSLYGYTF. CDR3 nucleotides: TGTGCCAGCAGTTTATCGTTAGACAGGGGGTCGCTCTATGGCTACACCTTC. The chain is built from TRBV27 and TRBJ1-2; 9 positions match TRBD1. This CDR3 has 17 amino acids. In germline, CDR1 is MNHEY, CDR2 SMNVEV (reference sequence). The V gene end was trimmed by 0 bases and the J gene end by 4 bases; junction bases not matched to a gene: 9.

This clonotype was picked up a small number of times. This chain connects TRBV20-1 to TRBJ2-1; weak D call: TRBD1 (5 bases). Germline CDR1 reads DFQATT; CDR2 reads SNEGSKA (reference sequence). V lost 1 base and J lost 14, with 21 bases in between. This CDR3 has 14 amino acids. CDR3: CSARASEAHAREFF. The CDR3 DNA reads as TGCAGTGCTAGAGCCTCCGAGGCCCACGCCAGGGAGTTCTTC.

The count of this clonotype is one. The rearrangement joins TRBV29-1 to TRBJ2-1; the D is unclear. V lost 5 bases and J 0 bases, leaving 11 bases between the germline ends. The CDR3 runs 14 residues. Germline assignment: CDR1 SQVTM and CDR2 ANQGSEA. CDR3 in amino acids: CSVLFLPSYNEQFF. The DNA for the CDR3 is TGCAGCGTTCTTTTCCTACCCTCCTACAATGAGCAGTTCTTC.

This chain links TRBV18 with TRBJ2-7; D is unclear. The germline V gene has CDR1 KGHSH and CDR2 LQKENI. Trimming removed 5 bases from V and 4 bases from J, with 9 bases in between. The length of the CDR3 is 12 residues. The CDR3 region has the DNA TGTGCCAGCTCAGCCCTAGAGTACGAGCAGTACTTC. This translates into CASSALEYEQYF.

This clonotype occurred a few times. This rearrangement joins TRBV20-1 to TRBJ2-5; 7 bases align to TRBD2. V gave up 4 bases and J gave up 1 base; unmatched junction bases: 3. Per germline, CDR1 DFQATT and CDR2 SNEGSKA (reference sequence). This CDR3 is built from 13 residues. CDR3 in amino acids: CSANRGGQETQYF. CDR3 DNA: TGCAGTGCTAACCGCGGGGGCCAAGAGACCCAGTACTTC.

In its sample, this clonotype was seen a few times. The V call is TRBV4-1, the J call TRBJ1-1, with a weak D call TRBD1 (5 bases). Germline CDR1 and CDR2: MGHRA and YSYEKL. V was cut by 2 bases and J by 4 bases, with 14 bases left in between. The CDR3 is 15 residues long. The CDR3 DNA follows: TGCGCCAGCAGCCAACCAGCGGGACGGTCCACTGAAGCTTTCTTT. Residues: CASSQPAGRSTEAFF.

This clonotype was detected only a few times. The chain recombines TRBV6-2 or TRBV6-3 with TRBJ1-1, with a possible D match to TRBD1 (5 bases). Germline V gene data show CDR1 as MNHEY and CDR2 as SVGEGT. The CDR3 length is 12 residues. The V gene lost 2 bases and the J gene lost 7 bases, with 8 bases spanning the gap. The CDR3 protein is CASSYRGHEAFF. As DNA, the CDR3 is TGTGCCAGCAGTTACAGGGGTCATGAAGCTTTCTTT.

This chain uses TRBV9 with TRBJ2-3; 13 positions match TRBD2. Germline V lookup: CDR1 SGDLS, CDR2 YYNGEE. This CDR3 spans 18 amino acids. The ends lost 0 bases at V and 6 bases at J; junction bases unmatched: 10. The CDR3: CASSVATGGLAGSDTQYF. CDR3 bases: TGTGCCAGCAGCGTAGCTACGGGGGGACTAGCGGGGTCCGATACGCAGTATTTT. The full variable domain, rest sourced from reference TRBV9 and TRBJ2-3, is DSGVTQTPKHLITATGQRVTLRCSPRSGDLSVYWYQQSLDQGLQFLIQYYNGEERAKGNILERFSAQQFPDLHSELNLSSLELGDSALYFCASSVATGGLAGSDTQYFGPGTRLTVL.

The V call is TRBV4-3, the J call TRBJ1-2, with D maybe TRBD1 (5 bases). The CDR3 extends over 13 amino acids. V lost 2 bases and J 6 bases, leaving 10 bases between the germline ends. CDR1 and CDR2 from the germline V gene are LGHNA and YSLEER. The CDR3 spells CASSQLGGDGYTF. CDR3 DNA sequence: TGCGCCAGCAGCCAACTTGGGGGGGATGGCTACACCTTC.

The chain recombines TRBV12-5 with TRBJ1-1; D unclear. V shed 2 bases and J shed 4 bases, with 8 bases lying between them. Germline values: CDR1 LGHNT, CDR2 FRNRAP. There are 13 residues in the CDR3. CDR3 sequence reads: CASGLLDGTEAFF. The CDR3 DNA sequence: TGTGCTAGTGGTTTGCTAGACGGCACTGAAGCTTTCTTT.

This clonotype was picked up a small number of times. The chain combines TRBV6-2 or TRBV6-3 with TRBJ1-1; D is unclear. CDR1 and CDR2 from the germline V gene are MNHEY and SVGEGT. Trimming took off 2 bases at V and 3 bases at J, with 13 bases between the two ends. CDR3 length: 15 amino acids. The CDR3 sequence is CASSYGLRRDTEAFF. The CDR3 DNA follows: TGTGCCAGCAGTTACGGATTGAGGAGGGACACTGAAGCTTTCTTT.

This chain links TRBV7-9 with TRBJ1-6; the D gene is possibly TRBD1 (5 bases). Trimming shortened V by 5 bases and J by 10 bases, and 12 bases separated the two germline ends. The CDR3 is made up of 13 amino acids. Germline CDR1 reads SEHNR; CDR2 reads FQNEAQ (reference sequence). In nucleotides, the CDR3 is TGTGCCAGCAGCCCCTCGCGGGACTCACCCCTCCACTTT. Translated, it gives CASSPSRDSPLHF.

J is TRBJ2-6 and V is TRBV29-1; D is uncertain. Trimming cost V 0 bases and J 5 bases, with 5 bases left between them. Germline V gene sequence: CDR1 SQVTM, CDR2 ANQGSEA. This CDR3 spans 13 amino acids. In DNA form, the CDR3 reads TGCAGCGTTGAAGATCTACGGGCCAACGTCCTGACTTTC. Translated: CSVEDLRANVLTF.

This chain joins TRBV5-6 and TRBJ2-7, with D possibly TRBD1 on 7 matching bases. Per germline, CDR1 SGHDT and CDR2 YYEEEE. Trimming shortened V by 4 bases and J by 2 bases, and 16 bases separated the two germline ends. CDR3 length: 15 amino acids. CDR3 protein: CASSELAGGTYEQYV. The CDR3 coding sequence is TGTGCCAGCAGCGAACTAGCAGGGGGAACCTACGAGCAGTACGTC.

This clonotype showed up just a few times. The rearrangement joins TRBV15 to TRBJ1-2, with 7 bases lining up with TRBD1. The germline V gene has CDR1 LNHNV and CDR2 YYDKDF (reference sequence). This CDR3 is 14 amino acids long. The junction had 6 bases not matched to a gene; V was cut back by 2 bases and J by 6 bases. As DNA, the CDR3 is TGTGCCACCAGCAGACGACAGGGACTGGATGGCTACACCTTC. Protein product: CATSRRQGLDGYTF.

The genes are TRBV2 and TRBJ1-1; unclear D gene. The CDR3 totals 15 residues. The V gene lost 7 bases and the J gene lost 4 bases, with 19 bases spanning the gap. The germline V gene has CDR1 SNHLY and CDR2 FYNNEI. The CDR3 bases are TGTGCCAGCACCGATGGGGTGGGCTGGGGCACTGAAGCTTTCTTT. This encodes CASTDGVGWGTEAFF.

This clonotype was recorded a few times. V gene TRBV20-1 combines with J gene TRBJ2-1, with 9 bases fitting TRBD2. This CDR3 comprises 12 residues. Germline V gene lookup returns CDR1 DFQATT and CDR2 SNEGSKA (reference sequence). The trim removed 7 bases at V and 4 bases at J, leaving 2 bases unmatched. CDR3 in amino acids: CSERGAYNEQFF. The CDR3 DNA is TGCAGTGAGCGGGGGGCTTACAATGAGCAGTTCTTC.

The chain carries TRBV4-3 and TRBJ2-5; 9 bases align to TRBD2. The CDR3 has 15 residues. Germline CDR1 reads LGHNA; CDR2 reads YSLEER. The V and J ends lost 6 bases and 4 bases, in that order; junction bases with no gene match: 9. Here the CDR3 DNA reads TGCGCCAGCAGTGGCGGGGGGGCCGGGGGAGAGACCCAGTACTTC. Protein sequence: CASSGGGAGGETQYF.

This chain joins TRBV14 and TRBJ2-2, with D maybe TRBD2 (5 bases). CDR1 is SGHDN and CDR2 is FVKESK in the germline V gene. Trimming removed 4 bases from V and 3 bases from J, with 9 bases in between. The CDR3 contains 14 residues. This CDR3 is CASSPRAYTGELFF. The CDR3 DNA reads TGTGCCAGCAGCCCGAGGGCCTACACCGGGGAGCTGTTTTTT.

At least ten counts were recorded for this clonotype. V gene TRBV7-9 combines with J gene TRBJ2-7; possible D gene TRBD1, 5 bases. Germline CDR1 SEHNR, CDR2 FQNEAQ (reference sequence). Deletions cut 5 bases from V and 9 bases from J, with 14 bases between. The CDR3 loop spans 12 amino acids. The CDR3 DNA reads TGTGCCAGCAGCCACGACGATCAGGGGCAGTACGTC. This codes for CASSHDDQGQYV.

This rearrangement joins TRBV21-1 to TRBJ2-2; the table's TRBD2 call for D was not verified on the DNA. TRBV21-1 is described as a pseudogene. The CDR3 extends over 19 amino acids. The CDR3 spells CASHKPYLAGGLNTGELFF. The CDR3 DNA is TGTGCCAGCCACAAACCCTATCTAGCGGGGGGCTTAAACACCGGGGAGCTGTTTTTT.

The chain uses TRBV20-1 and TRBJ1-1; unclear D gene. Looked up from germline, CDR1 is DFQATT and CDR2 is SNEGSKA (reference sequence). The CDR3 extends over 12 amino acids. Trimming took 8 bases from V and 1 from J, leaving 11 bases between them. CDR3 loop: CSSLVGNTEAFF. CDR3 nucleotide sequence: TGCAGTTCTCTAGTGGGGAACACTGAAGCTTTCTTT.

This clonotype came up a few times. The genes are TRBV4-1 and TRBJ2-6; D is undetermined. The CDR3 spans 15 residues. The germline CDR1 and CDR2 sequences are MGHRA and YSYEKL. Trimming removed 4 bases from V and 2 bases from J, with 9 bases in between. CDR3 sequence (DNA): TGCGCCAGCAGCCCTTATTTAGCTGGGGCCAACGTCCTGACTTTC. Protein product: CASSPYLAGANVLTF.

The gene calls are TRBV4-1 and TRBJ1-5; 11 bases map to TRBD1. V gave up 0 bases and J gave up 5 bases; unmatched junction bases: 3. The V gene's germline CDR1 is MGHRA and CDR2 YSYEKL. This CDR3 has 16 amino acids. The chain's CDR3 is CASSQDRTGGHQPQHF. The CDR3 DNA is TGCGCCAGCAGCCAAGACAGGACAGGGGGCCATCAGCCCCAGCATTTT.

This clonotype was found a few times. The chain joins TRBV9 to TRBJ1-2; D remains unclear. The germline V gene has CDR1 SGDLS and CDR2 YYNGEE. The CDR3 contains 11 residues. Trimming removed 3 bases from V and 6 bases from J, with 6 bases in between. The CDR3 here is CASSASDGYTF. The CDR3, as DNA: TGTGCCAGCAGCGCCAGTGATGGCTACACCTTC.

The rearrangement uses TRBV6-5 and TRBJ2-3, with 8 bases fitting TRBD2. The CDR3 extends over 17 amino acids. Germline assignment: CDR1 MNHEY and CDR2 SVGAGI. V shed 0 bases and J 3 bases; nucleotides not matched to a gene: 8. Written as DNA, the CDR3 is TGTGCCAGCAGTTACTCGTTCATGGCGGGGGGTACAGATACGCAGTATTTT. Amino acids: CASSYSFMAGGTDTQYF.

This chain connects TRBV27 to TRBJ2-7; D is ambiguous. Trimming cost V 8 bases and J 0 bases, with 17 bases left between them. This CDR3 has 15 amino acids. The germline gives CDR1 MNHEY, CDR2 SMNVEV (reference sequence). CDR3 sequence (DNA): TGTGCCAGCCAGCCCATGGGCCTGAGCTCCTACGAGCAGTACGTC. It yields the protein CASQPMGLSSYEQYV.

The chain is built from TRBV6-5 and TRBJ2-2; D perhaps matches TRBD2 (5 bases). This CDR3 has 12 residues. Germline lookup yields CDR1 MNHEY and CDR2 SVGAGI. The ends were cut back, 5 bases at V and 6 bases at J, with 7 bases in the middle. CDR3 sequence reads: CASSDGAGELFF. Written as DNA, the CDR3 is TGTGCCAGCAGTGACGGGGCCGGGGAGCTGTTTTTT.

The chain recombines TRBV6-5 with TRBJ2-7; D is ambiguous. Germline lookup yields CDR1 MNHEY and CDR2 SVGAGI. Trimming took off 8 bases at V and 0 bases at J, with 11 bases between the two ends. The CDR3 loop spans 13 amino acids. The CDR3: CASLLPRSYEQYF. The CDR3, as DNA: TGTGCCAGCCTCTTACCACGCTCCTACGAGCAGTACTTC.

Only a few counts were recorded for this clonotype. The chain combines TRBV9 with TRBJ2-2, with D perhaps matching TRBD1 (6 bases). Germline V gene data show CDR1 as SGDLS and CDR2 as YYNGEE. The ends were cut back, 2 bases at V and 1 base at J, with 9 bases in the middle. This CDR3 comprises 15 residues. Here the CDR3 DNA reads TGTGCCAGCAGCGTCCCGACAGGGAACACCGGGGAGCTGTTTTTT. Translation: CASSVPTGNTGELFF.